One sample yielded the 26 T cell receptor beta chains listed below, sequenced in a study of CXCR3-negative and CXCR3-positive naive CD8 T cells. Whole-study results and caveats: Greater hydrophobicity was found in TRB CDR3s of CXCR3-positive naive cells than of CXCR3-negative naive cells.

Antigens for these TCRs are unknown. 5' RACE with UMI labels generated the TRB cDNA libraries. TCRdb re-called the 5' RACE reads; one entry per CDR3 protein, DNA not given. The record lists 55,000 to 70,000 distinct CDR3 sequences, of which the ten most abundant hold roughly 0.58%. The specimen sequenced was naive CXCR3+ CD8+ T cells from blood. Subset reported: CD45RO-CCR7+CD27+CD95- naive CD8+ T cells expressing CXCR3 (TNR3+). These receptors all come from a human donor in good health. Some clones in this sample may be carry-over from other donors' samples.

The rearrangement links TRBV11-2 to TRBJ1-1. From germline, CDR1 is SGHAT and CDR2 FQNNGV. This CDR3 contains 15 residues. CDR3 in amino acids: CASGSSGGGVTEAFF.

The V and J genes are TRBV7-8 and TRBJ2-7; without DNA, the TCRdb call of TRBD2 cannot be checked. Germline V CDR1 and CDR2: SGHVS, FQNEAQ. CDR3 length: 16 amino acids. The CDR3: CASTPRTSGGAREQYF.

The genes are TRBV7-6 and TRBJ2-7; TCRdb outputs TRBD1, but without DNA this stays unchecked. This CDR3 region has 17 residues. Germline values: CDR1 SGHVS, CDR2 FNYEAQ. CDR3: CASSLLQRPGDRHEQYF. The whole variable domain, remainder taken from reference TRBV7-6 and TRBJ2-7, is GAGVSQSPRYKVTKRGQDVALRCDPISGHVSLYWYRQALGQGPEFLTYFNYEAQQDKSGLPNDRFSAERPEGSISTLTIQRTEQRDSAMYRCASSLLQRPGDRHEQYFGPGTRLTVT.

The V call is TRBV6-6, the J call TRBJ2-7; there is no DNA to check the TCRdb D call of TRBD1. Per germline, CDR1 MNHNY and CDR2 SVGAGI (reference sequence). The CDR3 has 13 residues. The CDR3: CASNPGGGYEQYF.

The CDR3 is CASSQWKNTGELFF. This sequence joins TRBV14 and TRBJ2-2. CDR1 SGHDN and CDR2 FVKESK come from the germline V gene. The CDR3 has 14 amino acids.

V and J are TRBV2 and TRBJ2-7; TCRdb selects TRBD2, and the lack of DNA leaves this call unchecked. CDR3 length: 14 amino acids. Germline values: CDR1 SNHLY, CDR2 FYNNEI. CDR3 sequence reads: CASSLRGGYYEQYF.

The gene calls are TRBV20-1 and TRBJ1-1. Germline V gene data show CDR1 as DFQATT and CDR2 as SNEGSKA (reference sequence). The CDR3 is made up of 14 amino acids. The CDR3: CSANRDGRYTEAFF.

The rearrangement uses TRBV7-9 and TRBJ2-7; the TRBD1 assignment by TCRdb is unverifiable without DNA. CDR3 length: 12 amino acids. Looked up from germline, CDR1 is SEHNR and CDR2 is FQNEAQ (reference sequence). CDR3 protein: CASRRTGDEQYF.

The rearrangement joins TRBV6-2 or TRBV6-3 to TRBJ1-1; TCRdb calls TRBD1, which cannot be checked without DNA. Germline-derived CDR1 and CDR2 are MNHEY and SVGEGT. The CDR3 is made up of 12 amino acids. CDR3 protein: CASSYETGEAFF.

V and J are TRBV7-2 and TRBJ2-1; TCRdb returns TRBD1, unconfirmable since there is no DNA. There are 15 residues in the CDR3. In germline, CDR1 is SGHTA, CDR2 FQGNSA. CDR3 sequence: CASSPGEGAYNEQFF.

V is TRBV12-3 or TRBV12-4 and J is TRBJ2-5; the D call of TRBD1 rests on TCRdb alone, since no DNA is present to check it. There are 14 residues in the CDR3. The CDR3 sequence: CASSWTVGGETQYF.

J is TRBJ2-7 and V is TRBV6-2 or TRBV6-3; TCRdb calls TRBD1, which cannot be checked without DNA. Germline loops: CDR1 MNHEY, CDR2 SVGEGT. The CDR3 loop spans 14 amino acids. CDR3 sequence reads: CASSGTGGLQERYF.

The gene calls are TRBV19 and TRBJ1-5; there is no DNA to check the TCRdb D call of TRBD1. The V gene's germline CDR1 is LNHDA and CDR2 SQIVND (reference sequence). This CDR3 is 15 amino acids long. The CDR3 reads CASSLTGFSNKPQHF.

The chain couples TRBV6-1 to TRBJ2-3; TCRdb picks TRBD2, but there is no DNA to check that call. Germline loops: CDR1 MNHNS, CDR2 SASEGT. The CDR3 contains 16 residues. Here the CDR3 reads CASSEKLADGTDTQYF.

The chain joins TRBV29-1 to TRBJ1-2; the TCRdb call, TRBD1, lacks DNA for checking. The germline CDR1 and CDR2 sequences are SQVTM and ANQGSEA. The CDR3 is 13 residues long. The CDR3 protein is CSVDPPSNYGYTF.

The V gene is TRBV6-2 or TRBV6-3, the J gene TRBJ2-2; TCRdb's D call, TRBD2, is unchecked because there is no DNA. This CDR3 is 16 amino acids long. Germline V gene data show CDR1 as MNHEY and CDR2 as SVGEGT. The CDR3 sequence: CASSYTSGGITGELFF.

The chain combines TRBV11-2 with TRBJ1-4; TCRdb's D call of TRBD1 is untestable without DNA. Germline V gene data show CDR1 as SGHAT and CDR2 as FQNNGV. The CDR3 has 17 residues. CDR3 region: CASSLSSFLGGNEKLFF.

This chain connects TRBV3-1 to TRBJ1-2; TCRdb indicates TRBD1, and absent DNA this call remains unverified. Germline CDR1 is LGHDT and CDR2 is YNNKEL (reference sequence). The CDR3 consists of 15 residues. The CDR3 protein is CASSFRTPGDEGYTF.

V and J are TRBV15 and TRBJ2-1; the D call of TRBD2 rests on TCRdb alone, since no DNA is present to check it. Looked up from germline, CDR1 is LNHNV and CDR2 is YYDKDF (reference sequence). The CDR3 contains 16 residues. CDR3 residues: CATSRLLAGANNEQFF.

This chain links TRBV7-9 with TRBJ1-1. CDR3 length: 13 amino acids. Per the germline V gene, CDR1 is SEHNR and CDR2 is FQNEAQ (reference sequence). This CDR3 is CASSLDENTEAFF.

The chain employs TRBV20-1 and TRBJ2-1; TCRdb reports TRBD1, a call that lacks DNA to check it against. The germline CDR1 and CDR2 sequences are DFQATT and SNEGSKA (reference sequence). The CDR3 loop spans 14 amino acids. CDR3 residues: CSASWDRATGEQFF.

This chain connects TRBV4-3 to TRBJ2-7. Germline CDR1 and CDR2: LGHNA and YSLEER. The CDR3 is 12 residues long. The chain's CDR3 is CASSHNSLEQYF.

The rearrangement links TRBV4-2 to TRBJ1-5; TCRdb selects TRBD1, and the lack of DNA leaves this call unchecked. CDR1 and CDR2 from the germline V gene are LGHNA and YNFKEQ. This CDR3 comprises 17 residues. The CDR3 reads CASSQVAGIISNQPQHF.

The V and J genes are TRBV29-1 and TRBJ1-2. CDR3 length equals 14 residues. In germline, CDR1 is SQVTM, CDR2 ANQGSEA. CDR3 sequence reads: CSVERPSANYGYTF. The complete variable domain, with remaining parts taken from reference TRBV29-1 and TRBJ1-2, reads SAVISQKPSRDICQRGTSLTIQCQVDSQVTMMFWYRQQPGQSLTLIATANQGSEATYESGFVIDKFPISRPNLTFSTLTVSNMSPEDSSIYLCSVERPSANYGYTFGSGTRLTVV.

The chain is built from TRBV28 and TRBJ2-1; TCRdb outputs TRBD2, but without DNA this stays unchecked. Germline V gene lookup returns CDR1 MDHEN and CDR2 SYDVKM. The CDR3 sequence is 15 residues long. CDR3 region: CASRLTSGRTDEQFF.

The chain joins TRBV29-1 to TRBJ1-2. The germline gives CDR1 SQVTM, CDR2 ANQGSEA. The CDR3 has 13 residues. CDR3 in amino acids: CSVPVQTNYGYTF.